These 5 T cell receptor beta chains share one sample of origin, sequenced in a study of vaccination and CD4 T cells after COVID-19. Antigens of these TCRs are unknown. CD4+ T cells that had been cultured provided DNA sequenced with the Oncomine TCR Beta short-read assay. TCRdb recomputed calls from the PCR reads with MiXCR, one row per CDR3 protein. The sample consists of tens of thousands of distinct CDR3 sequences, about 53% of them appearing once. The treatment here: roughly nine-day PBMC culture with coronavirus spike peptide pools or control peptides (ViraFEST assay). Sequences were obtained from CD4+ T cells from blood, cultured in vitro. The receptors stem from a human donor who had recovered from COVID-19.

This clonotype was counted between two and nine times. The J gene is TRBJ2-7, the V gene TRBV30; D is ambiguous. V was cut by 0 bases and J by 7 bases, with 13 bases left in between. Germline V gives CDR1 GTSNPN, CDR2 SVGIG (reference sequence). The CDR3 consists of 13 residues. The CDR3 region has the DNA TGTGCCTGGAGTGTACGATCGGCCGTGGAGCAGTACTTC. Amino acids: CAWSVRSAVEQYF.

In DNA form, the CDR3 reads TGTGCCAGCAGTTACGGACACCCCTCTGGAAACACCATATATTTT. It translates to CASSYGHPSGNTIYF. The V and J genes are TRBV6-2 or TRBV6-3 and TRBJ1-3; a weak D match, TRBD1 (5 bases). V shed 2 bases and J shed 0 bases, with 8 bases lying between them. Germline lookup yields CDR1 MNHEY and CDR2 SVGEGT. CDR3 length: 15 residues.

In DNA form, the CDR3 reads TGTGCCAGTAGTAATTCTAACGGGAGATCCTACAATGAGCAGTTCTTC. Translated: CASSNSNGRSYNEQFF. V is TRBV19 and J is TRBJ2-1; D possibly corresponds to TRBD2 (6 bases). V was cut by 4 bases and J by 1 base, with 14 bases left in between. The CDR3 spans 16 residues. Germline values: CDR1 LNHDA, CDR2 SQIVND (reference sequence).

The gene calls are TRBV20-1 and TRBJ2-3; the D is unclear. The CDR3 length is 15 residues. The V end was cut by 4 bases, the J end by 3 bases, with 17 bases between. Germline CDR1 reads DFQATT; CDR2 reads SNEGSKA (reference sequence). CDR3 coding DNA: TGCAGTGCTACAGAGACACAGCCGACGACAGATACGCAGTATTTT. Translation gives CSATETQPTTDTQYF.

V gene TRBV7-2 combines with J gene TRBJ2-4; TRBD1 agrees at 7 bases. Germline CDR1 reads SGHTA; CDR2 reads FQGNSA. The length of the CDR3 is 15 residues. With 1 base clipped from V and 7 bases from J, the junction kept 7 bases outside the gene matches. CDR3 sequence (DNA): TGTGCCAGCAGCTTAGTCCCGACAGGGAAGAACATTCAGTACTTC. Amino acid sequence: CASSLVPTGKNIQYF.